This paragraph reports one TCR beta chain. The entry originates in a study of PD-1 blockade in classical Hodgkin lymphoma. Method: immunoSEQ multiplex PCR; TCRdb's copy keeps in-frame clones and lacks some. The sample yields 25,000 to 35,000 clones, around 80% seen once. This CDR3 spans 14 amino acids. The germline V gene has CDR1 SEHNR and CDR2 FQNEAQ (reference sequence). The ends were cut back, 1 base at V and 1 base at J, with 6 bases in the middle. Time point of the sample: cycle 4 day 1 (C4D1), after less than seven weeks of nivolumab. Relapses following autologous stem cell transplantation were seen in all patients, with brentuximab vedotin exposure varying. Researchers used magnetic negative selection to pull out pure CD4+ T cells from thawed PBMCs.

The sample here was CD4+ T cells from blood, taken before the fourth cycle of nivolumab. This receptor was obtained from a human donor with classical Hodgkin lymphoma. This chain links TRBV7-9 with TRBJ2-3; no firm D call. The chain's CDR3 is CASSLDGGTDTQYF. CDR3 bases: TGTGCCAGCAGCTTAGATGGGGGCACAGATACGCAGTATTTT.